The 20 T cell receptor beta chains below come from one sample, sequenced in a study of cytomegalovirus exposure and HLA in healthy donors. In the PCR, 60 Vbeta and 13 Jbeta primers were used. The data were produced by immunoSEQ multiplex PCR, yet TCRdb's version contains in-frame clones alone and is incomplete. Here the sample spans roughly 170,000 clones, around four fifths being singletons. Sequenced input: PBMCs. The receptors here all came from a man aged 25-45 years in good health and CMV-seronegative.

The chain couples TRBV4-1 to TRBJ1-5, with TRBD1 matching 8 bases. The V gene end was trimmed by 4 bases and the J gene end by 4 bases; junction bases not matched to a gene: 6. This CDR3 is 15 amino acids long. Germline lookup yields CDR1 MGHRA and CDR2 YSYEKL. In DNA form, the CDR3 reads TGCGCCAGCAGCCCCCACAGGGGGGATAATCAGCCCCAGCATTTT. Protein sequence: CASSPHRGDNQPQHF.

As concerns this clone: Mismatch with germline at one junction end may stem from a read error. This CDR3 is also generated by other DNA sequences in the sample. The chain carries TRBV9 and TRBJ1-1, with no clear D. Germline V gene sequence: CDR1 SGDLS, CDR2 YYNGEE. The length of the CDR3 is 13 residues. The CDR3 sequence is CASSQFGNTEAFF. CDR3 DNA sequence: TGCGCCAGCAGCCAGTTTGGGAACACTGAAGCTTTCTTT.

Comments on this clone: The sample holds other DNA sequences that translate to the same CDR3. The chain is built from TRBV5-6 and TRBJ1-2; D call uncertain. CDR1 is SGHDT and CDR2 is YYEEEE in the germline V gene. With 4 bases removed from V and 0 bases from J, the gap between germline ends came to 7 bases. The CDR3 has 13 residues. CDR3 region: CASSLVANYGYTF. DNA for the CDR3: TGTGCCAGCAGCCTAGTAGCTAACTATGGCTACACCTTC.

The CDR3 nucleotides read TGTGCCAGCAGTGATAATCGACAGGGCCTTTCACCCCTCCACTTT. Translation: CASSDNRQGLSPLHF. V usage is TRBV2 and J usage is TRBJ1-6; 7 nucleotides match TRBD1. The CDR3 loop spans 15 amino acids. Germline V gives CDR1 SNHLY, CDR2 FYNNEI. V lost 3 bases, J lost 9 bases, and 8 bases stayed unmatched.

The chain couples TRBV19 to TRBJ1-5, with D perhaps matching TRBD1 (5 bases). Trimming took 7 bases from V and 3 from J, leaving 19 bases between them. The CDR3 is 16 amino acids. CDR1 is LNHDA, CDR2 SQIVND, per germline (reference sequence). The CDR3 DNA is TGTGCCAGTAAAGAACCCTCAGGGAGGGACAATCAGCCCCAGCATTTT. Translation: CASKEPSGRDNQPQHF.

CDR3 protein: CASSPWTSGSYYNEQFF. The CDR3 region has the DNA TGTGCCAGCTCACCATGGACTAGCGGGAGCTACTACAATGAGCAGTTCTTC. This sequence joins TRBV18 and TRBJ2-1, with 13 bases fitting TRBD2. The junction had 4 bases not matched to a gene; V was cut back by 2 bases and J by 3 bases. CDR1 is KGHSH and CDR2 is LQKENI in the germline V gene. The CDR3 runs to 17 residues.

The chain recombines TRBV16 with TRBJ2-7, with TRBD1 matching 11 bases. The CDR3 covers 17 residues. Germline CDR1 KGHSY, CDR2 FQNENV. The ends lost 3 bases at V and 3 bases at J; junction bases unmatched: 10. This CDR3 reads CASSQGRTGQGDYEQYF. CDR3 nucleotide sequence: TGTGCCAGCAGCCAGGGAAGAACGGGACAGGGGGACTACGAGCAGTACTTC.

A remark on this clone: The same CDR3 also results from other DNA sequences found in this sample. CDR3 loop: CASSSGGGTEAFF. The CDR3 DNA reads TGTGCCAGCAGCTCCGGGGGGGGGACTGAAGCTTTCTTT. The chain recombines TRBV7-3 with TRBJ1-1; tentatively, D is TRBD1 (5 bases). This CDR3 has 13 residues. With 4 bases removed from V and 5 bases from J, the gap between germline ends came to 11 bases. Germline lookup yields CDR1 SGHTA and CDR2 FQGTGA. Together with reference TRBV7-3 and TRBJ1-1, the CDR3 gives the full variable domain: GAGVSQTPSNKVTEKGKYVELRCDPISGHTALYWYRQSLGQGPEFLIYFQGTGAADDSGLPNDRFFAVRPEGSVSTLKIQRTERGDSAVYLCASSSGGGTEAFFGQGTRLTVV.

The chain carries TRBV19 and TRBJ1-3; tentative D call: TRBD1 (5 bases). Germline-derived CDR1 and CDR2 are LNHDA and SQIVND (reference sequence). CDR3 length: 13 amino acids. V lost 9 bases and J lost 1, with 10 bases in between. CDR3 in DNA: TGTGCCAGCCGCCGGGGGTCTGGAAACACCATATATTTT. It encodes CASRRGSGNTIYF.

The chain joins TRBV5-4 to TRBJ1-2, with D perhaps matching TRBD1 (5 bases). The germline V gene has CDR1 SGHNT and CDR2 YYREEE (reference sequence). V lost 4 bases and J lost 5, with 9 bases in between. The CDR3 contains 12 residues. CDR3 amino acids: CASSPDSYGYTF. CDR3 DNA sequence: TGTGCCAGCAGCCCTGACAGTTATGGCTACACCTTC.

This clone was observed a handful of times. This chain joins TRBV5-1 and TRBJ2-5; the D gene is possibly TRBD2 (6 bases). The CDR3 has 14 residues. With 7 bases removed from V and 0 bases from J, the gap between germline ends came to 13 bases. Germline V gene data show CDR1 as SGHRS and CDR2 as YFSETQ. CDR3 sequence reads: CASAGPDHQETQYF. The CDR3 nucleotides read TGCGCCAGCGCGGGGCCAGACCACCAAGAGACCCAGTACTTC.

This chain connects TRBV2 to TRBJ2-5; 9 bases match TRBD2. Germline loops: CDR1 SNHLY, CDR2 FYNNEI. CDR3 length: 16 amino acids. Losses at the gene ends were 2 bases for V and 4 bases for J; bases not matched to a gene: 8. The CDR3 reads CASSESNSGSAETQYF. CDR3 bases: TGTGCCAGCAGTGAATCGAATAGCGGGAGCGCAGAGACCCAGTACTTC.

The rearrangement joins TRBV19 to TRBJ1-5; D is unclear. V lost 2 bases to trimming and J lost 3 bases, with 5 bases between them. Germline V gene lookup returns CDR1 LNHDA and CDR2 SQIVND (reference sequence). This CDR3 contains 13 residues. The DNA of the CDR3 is TGTGCCAGTAGTATACCTAACAATCAGCCCCAGCATTTT. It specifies CASSIPNNQPQHF.

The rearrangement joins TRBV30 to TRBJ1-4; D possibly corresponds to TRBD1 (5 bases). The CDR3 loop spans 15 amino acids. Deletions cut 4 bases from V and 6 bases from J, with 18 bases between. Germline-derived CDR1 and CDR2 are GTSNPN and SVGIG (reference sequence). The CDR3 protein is CAWMIQGGMDEKLFF. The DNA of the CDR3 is TGTGCCTGGATGATTCAGGGAGGAATGGATGAAAAACTGTTTTTT.

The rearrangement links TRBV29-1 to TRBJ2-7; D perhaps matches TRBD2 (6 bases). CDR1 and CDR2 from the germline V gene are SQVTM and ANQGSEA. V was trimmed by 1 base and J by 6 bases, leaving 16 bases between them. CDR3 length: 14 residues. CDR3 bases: TGCAGCGTTGAAGGGGGAGGCCTTGGCGGCGAGCAGTACTTC. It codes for CSVEGGGLGGEQYF.

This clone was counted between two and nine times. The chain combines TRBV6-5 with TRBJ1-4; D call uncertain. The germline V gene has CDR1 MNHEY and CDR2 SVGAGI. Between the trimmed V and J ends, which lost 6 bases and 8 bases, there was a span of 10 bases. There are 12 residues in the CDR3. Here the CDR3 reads CASSPGGEKLFF. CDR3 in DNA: TGTGCCAGCAGCCCAGGTGGGGAAAAACTGTTTTTT.

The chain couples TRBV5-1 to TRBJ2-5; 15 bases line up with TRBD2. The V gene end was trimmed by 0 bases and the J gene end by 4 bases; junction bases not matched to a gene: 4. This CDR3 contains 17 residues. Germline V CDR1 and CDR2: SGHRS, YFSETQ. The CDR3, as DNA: TGCGCCAGCAGCTTGGATTGGACTAGCGGGGGGGGAGAGACCCAGTACTTC. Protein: CASSLDWTSGGGETQYF.

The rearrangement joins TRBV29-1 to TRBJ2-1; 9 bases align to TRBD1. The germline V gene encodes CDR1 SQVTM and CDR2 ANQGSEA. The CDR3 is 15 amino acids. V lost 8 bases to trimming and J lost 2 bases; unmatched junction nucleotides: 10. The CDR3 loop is CSSRPGQGTYNEQFF. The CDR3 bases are TGCAGCTCTCGGCCGGGACAGGGTACCTACAATGAGCAGTTCTTC.

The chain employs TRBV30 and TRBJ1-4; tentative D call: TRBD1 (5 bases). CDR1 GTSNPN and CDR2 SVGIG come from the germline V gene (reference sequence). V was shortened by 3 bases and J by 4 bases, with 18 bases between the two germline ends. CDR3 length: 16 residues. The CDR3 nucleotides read TGTGCCTGGAGCGCATATCAGGGCCTCGTTAATGAAAAACTGTTTTTT. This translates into CAWSAYQGLVNEKLFF.

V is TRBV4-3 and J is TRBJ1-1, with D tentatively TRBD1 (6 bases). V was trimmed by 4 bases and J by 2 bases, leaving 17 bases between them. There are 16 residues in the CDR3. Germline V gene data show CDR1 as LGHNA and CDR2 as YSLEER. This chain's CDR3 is CASSRAQGLLNTEAFF. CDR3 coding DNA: TGCGCCAGCAGCCGGGCTCAGGGGCTCCTTAACACTGAAGCTTTCTTT.